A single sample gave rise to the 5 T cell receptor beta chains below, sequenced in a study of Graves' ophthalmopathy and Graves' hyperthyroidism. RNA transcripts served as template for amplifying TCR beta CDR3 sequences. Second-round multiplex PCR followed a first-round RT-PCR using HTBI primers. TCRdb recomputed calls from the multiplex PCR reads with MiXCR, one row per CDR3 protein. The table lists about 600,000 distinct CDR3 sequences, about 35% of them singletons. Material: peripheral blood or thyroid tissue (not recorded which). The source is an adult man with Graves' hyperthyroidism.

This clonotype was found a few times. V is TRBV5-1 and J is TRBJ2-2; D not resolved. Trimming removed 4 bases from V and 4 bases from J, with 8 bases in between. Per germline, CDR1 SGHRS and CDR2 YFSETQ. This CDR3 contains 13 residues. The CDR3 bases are TGCGCCAGCAGCCAGACACTCACCGGGGAGCTGTTTTTT. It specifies CASSQTLTGELFF.

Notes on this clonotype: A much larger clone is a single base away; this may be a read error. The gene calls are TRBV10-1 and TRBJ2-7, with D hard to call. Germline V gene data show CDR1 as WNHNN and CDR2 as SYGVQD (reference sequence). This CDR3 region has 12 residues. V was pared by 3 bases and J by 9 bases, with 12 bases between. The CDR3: CASSENRRGQYF. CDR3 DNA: TGCGCCAGCAGTGAAAACCGGAGAGGGCAGTACTTC.

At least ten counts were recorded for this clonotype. The CDR3 spells CASSLTGQEEGYTF. For the CDR3, the DNA is TGTGCCAGCAGCTTAACGGGGCAGGAGGAAGGCTACACCTTC. The chain employs TRBV7-3 and TRBJ1-2; TRBD1 is a possible D gene (5 bases). CDR3 length: 14 amino acids. V was shortened by 0 bases and J by 8 bases, with 13 bases between the two germline ends. In germline, CDR1 is SGHTA, CDR2 FQGTGA.

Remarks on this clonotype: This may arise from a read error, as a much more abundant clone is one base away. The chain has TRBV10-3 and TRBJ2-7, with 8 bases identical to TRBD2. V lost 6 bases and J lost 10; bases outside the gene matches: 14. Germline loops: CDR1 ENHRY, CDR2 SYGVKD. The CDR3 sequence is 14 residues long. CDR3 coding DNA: TGTGCCATCAGGGAAGCGGGGGACCAAGAGGCCCAGTACTTC. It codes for CAIREAGDQEAQYF.

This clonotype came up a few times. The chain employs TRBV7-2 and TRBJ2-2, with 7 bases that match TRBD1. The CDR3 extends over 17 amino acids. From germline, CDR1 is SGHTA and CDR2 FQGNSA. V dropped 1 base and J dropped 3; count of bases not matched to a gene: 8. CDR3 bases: TGTGCCAGCAGCTTAGATGGAGCCAGGGGGTACACCGGGGAGCTGTTTTTT. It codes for CASSLDGARGYTGELFF.